This T cell receptor (beta chain) was sequenced in a study of OX40 agonist ivuxolimab in advanced cancers. Study-wide points: Among patients with partial responses at 0.1-3.0 mg/kg, clonal expansion was among the lowest. The study did not work out the antigen specificity of the expanded peripheral T cells. Nonresponders, in some cases, also had low normalized T-cell clonal expansion.

Patients with a history of autoimmune disease or on systemic immunosuppression were excluded. On this clone: Its cognate antigen is unknown.

Only in-frame clones appear in the TCRdb table, and some are missing; sequencing was by immunoSEQ multiplex PCR. The sample records 60,000 to 70,000 clones, around 86% being singletons. The CDR3 is made up of 14 amino acids. CDR1 is SGDLS and CDR2 is YYNGEE in the germline V gene. J was trimmed by 9 bases and V by 3 bases; bases with no gene match: 7. This clonotype was sampled from an adult with an advanced solid tumor such as melanoma, head and neck, liver or kidney cancer. Specimen: CD4+ or CD8+ T cells sorted from blood, collected in a trial of the OX40 agonist ivuxolimab. The chain uses TRBV9 and TRBJ2-2; 8 positions match TRBD1. DNA for the CDR3: TGTGCCAGCAGCGCGACAGGGGCTGGGAGGGAGCTGTTTTTT. Translating gives CASSATGAGRELFF.